Following are 28 T cell receptor beta chains from one sample sequenced in a study of blood T cell repertoires in COVID-19. Sequencing used immunoSEQ multiplex PCR; TCRdb keeps in-frame clones, though not all of them. Among some 82,000 clones listed, roughly 89% were seen once. The sample taken for sequencing was peripheral blood. These receptor sequences come from a woman aged 45-59 years in a cohort sampled during active COVID-19.

The J gene is TRBJ1-2, the V gene TRBV3-1 (or the pseudogene TRBV3-2); possible D gene TRBD1, 5 bases. Trimming pared 5 bases from V and 5 bases from J, leaving 12 bases between. The CDR3 contains 13 residues. CDR1 LGHDT and CDR2 YNNKEL come from the germline V gene (reference sequence). The CDR3 reads CASSERQSYGYTF. The CDR3 coding sequence is TGTGCCAGCAGCGAGAGACAGTCTTATGGCTACACCTTC.

CDR3 DNA: TGTGCCATCAGTCTTGAGGGAGGAAACACTGAAGCTTTCTTT. It yields the protein CAISLEGGNTEAFF. The chain combines TRBV10-3 with TRBJ1-1; D is undetermined. V was pared by 5 bases and J by 2 bases, with 12 bases between. This CDR3 is 14 amino acids long. The V gene's germline CDR1 is ENHRY and CDR2 SYGVKD.

This clone is a singleton in its sample. The rearrangement joins TRBV9 to TRBJ1-2; 12 nucleotides match TRBD1. CDR1 and CDR2 from the germline V gene are SGDLS and YYNGEE. After removal of 4 bases from V and 4 bases from J, the junction contained 11 bases not matched to a gene. The CDR3 loop spans 17 amino acids. CDR3 bases: TGTGCCAGCAGCCTGGGGACAGGGGGCCGAGTCAGCTATGGCTACACCTTC. Translating it yields CASSLGTGGRVSYGYTF. The variable domain in full, with the rest retrieved from reference TRBV9 and TRBJ1-2, is DSGVTQTPKHLITATGQRVTLRCSPRSGDLSVYWYQQSLDQGLQFLIQYYNGEERAKGNILERFSAQQFPDLHSELNLSSLELGDSALYFCASSLGTGGRVSYGYTFGSGTRLTVV.

This CDR3 is CASTTGQTKETQYF. CDR3 in DNA: TGTGCCAGTACCACGGGACAGACGAAAGAGACCCAGTACTTC. The chain is built from TRBV19 and TRBJ2-5; 7 bases align to TRBD1. The length of the CDR3 is 14 residues. J was trimmed by 3 bases and V by 7 bases; bases with no gene match: 8. Germline lookup yields CDR1 LNHDA and CDR2 SQIVND (reference sequence).

The V and J genes are TRBV6-1 and TRBJ2-1; a weak D match, TRBD2 (6 bases). The CDR3 has 14 amino acids. Trimming took off 0 bases at V and 6 bases at J, with 9 bases between the two ends. Germline loops: CDR1 MNHNS, CDR2 SASEGT. The CDR3 DNA reads TGTGCCAGCAGTGAAGCCGCTAGCGTCAATGAGCAGTTCTTC. As protein: CASSEAASVNEQFF.

The chain has TRBV2 and TRBJ2-1; unclear D gene. This CDR3 is built from 16 residues. Germline V gene data show CDR1 as SNHLY and CDR2 as FYNNEI. The ends were cut back, 4 bases at V and 0 bases at J, with 13 bases in the middle. CDR3: CASSALRGNSYNEQFF. The CDR3 DNA reads TGTGCCAGCAGTGCCCTTCGCGGCAACTCCTACAATGAGCAGTTCTTC. Based on the CDR3 plus reference TRBV2 and TRBJ2-1, the full variable domain is EPEVTQTPSHQVTQMGQEVILRCVPISNHLYFYWYRQILGQKVEFLVSFYNNEISEKSEIFDDQFSVERPDGSNFTLKIRSTKLEDSAMYFCASSALRGNSYNEQFFGPGTRLTVL.

The chain is built from TRBV7-9 and TRBJ1-4; D remains ambiguous. The V end was cut by 3 bases, the J end by 8 bases, with 19 bases between. Germline CDR1 SEHNR, CDR2 FQNEAQ (reference sequence). The CDR3 spans 16 residues. The CDR3 protein is CASSFGGIPSGEKLFF. The CDR3, as DNA: TGTGCCAGCAGCTTTGGAGGGATCCCTAGCGGGGAAAAACTGTTTTTT.

This sequence joins TRBV9 and TRBJ1-1, with a weak D call TRBD1 (6 bases). Trimming pared 5 bases from V and 1 base from J, leaving 15 bases between. Germline V gene data show CDR1 as SGDLS and CDR2 as YYNGEE. The CDR3 totals 15 residues. In nucleotides, the CDR3 is TGTGCCAGCAGTCCTCGGGGGGCGGCGAACACTGAAGCTTTCTTT. Protein: CASSPRGAANTEAFF.

The chain links TRBV2 to TRBJ2-3; TRBD2 matches 8 bases. Germline loops: CDR1 SNHLY, CDR2 FYNNEI. V lost 2 bases and J lost 4; bases outside the gene matches: 5. There are 15 residues in the CDR3. The CDR3 loop reads CASSESGRVADTQYF. The DNA of the CDR3 is TGTGCCAGCAGTGAAAGCGGGAGAGTGGCAGATACGCAGTATTTT.

V usage is TRBV18 and J usage is TRBJ1-4; D call uncertain. Germline V gene data show CDR1 as KGHSH and CDR2 as LQKENI. The V gene lost 2 bases and the J gene lost 1 base, with 14 bases spanning the gap. The CDR3 extends over 17 amino acids. The CDR3, as DNA: TGTGCCAGCTCACCAAACACCCGGGTGGGAACTAATGAAAAACTGTTTTTT. Translation gives CASSPNTRVGTNEKLFF.

The chain combines TRBV19 with TRBJ2-1; TRBD1 is a possible D gene (5 bases). Trimming pared 5 bases from V and 2 bases from J, leaving 19 bases between. Germline V gene lookup returns CDR1 LNHDA and CDR2 SQIVND (reference sequence). CDR3 length: 17 amino acids. CDR3 in amino acids: CASSAQLTARTYNEQFF. In DNA, the CDR3 is TGTGCCAGTAGTGCTCAACTGACAGCGAGGACCTACAATGAGCAGTTCTTC. The full variable domain, rest sourced from reference TRBV19 and TRBJ2-1, is DGGITQSPKYLFRKEGQNVTLSCEQNLNHDAMYWYRQDPGQGLRLIYYSQIVNDFQKGDIAEGYSVSREKKESFPLTVTSAQKNPTAFYLCASSAQLTARTYNEQFFGPGTRLTVL.

The chain couples TRBV5-6 to TRBJ2-3; 8 nucleotides line up with TRBD1. Per germline, CDR1 SGHDT and CDR2 YYEEEE. J lost 4 bases, V lost 2 bases, and 12 bases had no gene match. The CDR3 loop spans 17 amino acids. CDR3 loop: CASSFRGRPRQSDTQYF. The CDR3 DNA follows: TGTGCCAGCAGCTTCAGGGGGCGACCACGACAATCAGATACGCAGTATTTT. Looking up the rest from reference TRBV5-6 and TRBJ2-3 gives the full variable domain: DAGVTQSPTHLIKTRGQQVTLRCSPKSGHDTVSWYQQALGQGPQFIFQYYEEEERQRGNFPDRFSGHQFPNYSSELNVNALLLGDSALYLCASSFRGRPRQSDTQYFGPGTRLTVL.

The chain carries TRBV19 and TRBJ2-7; no definite D call. The CDR3 is made up of 15 amino acids. The ends were cut back, 3 bases at V and 2 bases at J, with 14 bases in the middle. Germline V gives CDR1 LNHDA, CDR2 SQIVND (reference sequence). In DNA, the CDR3 is TGTGCCAGTAGTATCACCACTAATACTCCCTACGAGCAGTACTTC. Its translation: CASSITTNTPYEQYF.

The table lists this clone with a count of one. The V gene is TRBV7-9, the J gene TRBJ1-2; tentatively, D is TRBD1 (6 bases). CDR1 is SEHNR, CDR2 FQNEAQ, per germline (reference sequence). V lost 1 base, J lost 1 base, and 13 bases lay in between. This CDR3 is 16 amino acids long. CDR3 in DNA: TGTGCCAGCAGCTTAGAAGGACAGCTAGTTAACTATGGCTACACCTTC. Its translation: CASSLEGQLVNYGYTF.

This clone was picked up one time. V gene TRBV5-1 combines with J gene TRBJ1-6, with 7 bases lining up with TRBD1. The germline gives CDR1 SGHRS, CDR2 YFSETQ. Trimming removed 4 bases from V and 8 bases from J; junction bases left unmatched: 6. The CDR3 is 14 amino acids. CDR3 residues: CASSTGQSYSPLHF. The CDR3 DNA sequence: TGCGCCAGCAGCACGGGACAGAGTTATTCACCCCTCCACTTT.

The rearrangement joins TRBV29-1 to TRBJ2-3; D possibly corresponds to TRBD1 (5 bases). CDR3 length: 14 residues. Germline V gives CDR1 SQVTM, CDR2 ANQGSEA. V lost 4 bases to trimming and J lost 2 bases, with 13 bases between them. CDR3 protein: CSVGGRANTDTQYF. The CDR3 nucleotides are TGCAGCGTTGGTGGCAGGGCTAACACAGATACGCAGTATTTT.

The CDR3 protein is CASRSLAADTQYF. CDR3 DNA sequence: TGTGCCAGCAGGTCGCTAGCAGCAGATACGCAGTATTTT. The V call is TRBV7-9, the J call TRBJ2-3, with D possibly being TRBD2 (5 bases). Trimming cost V 6 bases and J 4 bases, with 11 bases left between them. The V gene's germline CDR1 is SEHNR and CDR2 FQNEAQ (reference sequence). This CDR3 has 13 residues.

V usage is TRBV6-5 and J usage is TRBJ2-7; D perhaps matches TRBD2 (5 bases). CDR3 length: 11 residues. Germline V lookup: CDR1 MNHEY, CDR2 SVGAGI. V was cut by 6 bases and J by 3 bases, with 6 bases left in between. The CDR3 sequence is CASRDYYEQYF. The CDR3 nucleotides are TGTGCCAGCAGAGACTACTACGAGCAGTACTTC.

The chain combines TRBV3-1 (or the pseudogene TRBV3-2) with TRBJ2-7; D remains ambiguous. The V end was cut by 4 bases, the J end by 4 bases, with 11 bases between. Per the germline V gene, CDR1 is LGHDT and CDR2 is YNNKEL (reference sequence). CDR3 length equals 13 residues. CDR3 loop: CASSLTGLYEQYF. DNA of the CDR3: TGTGCCAGCAGCCTAACGGGTCTATACGAGCAGTACTTC.

DNA of the CDR3: TGTGCCAGCAGCTTAGATTGGCGGGACACAGATACGCAGTATTTT. This codes for CASSLDWRDTDTQYF. The chain combines TRBV7-2 with TRBJ2-3, with D possibly being TRBD2 (6 bases). Per germline, CDR1 SGHTA and CDR2 FQGNSA. This CDR3 has 15 residues. Trimming took 1 base from V and 2 from J, leaving 10 bases between them.

J is TRBJ1-2 and V is TRBV28, with a tentative D call TRBD1 (6 bases). Germline CDR1 and CDR2: MDHEN and SYDVKM. The V end was cut by 6 bases, the J end by 4 bases, with 18 bases between. This CDR3 comprises 15 residues. The CDR3 DNA reads TGTGCCAGCAGAACAGGGACACCGGCCAGCTATGGCTACACCTTC. This translates into CASRTGTPASYGYTF.

As for this clone: The sample has other DNA sequences that encode this CDR3 too. This chain connects TRBV6-6 to TRBJ2-5, with D possibly TRBD1 on 6 matching bases. The length of the CDR3 is 14 residues. The V gene lost 3 bases and the J gene lost 3 bases, with 11 bases spanning the gap. Germline V gene sequence: CDR1 MNHNY, CDR2 SVGAGI (reference sequence). The CDR3 DNA reads TGTGCCAGCAGTTATAGTAACAGGGAAGAGACCCAGTACTTC. It codes for CASSYSNREETQYF.

The chain carries TRBV6-5 and TRBJ2-7, with TRBD2 as a possible D gene (5 bases). V lost 0 bases and J 0 bases, leaving 9 bases between the germline ends. The CDR3 sequence is 15 residues long. Germline V lookup: CDR1 MNHEY, CDR2 SVGAGI. This CDR3 reads CASSYSEGSSYEQYF. CDR3 coding DNA: TGTGCCAGCAGTTACTCTGAAGGGAGCTCCTACGAGCAGTACTTC.

The chain employs TRBV4-1 and TRBJ2-5, with TRBD2 matching over 7 bases. This CDR3 contains 15 residues. The V gene's germline CDR1 is MGHRA and CDR2 YSYEKL. Trimming removed 2 bases from V and 1 base from J; junction bases left unmatched: 4. In nucleotides, the CDR3 is TGCGCCAGCAGCCAACCTAGCGGAGGCCAAGAGACCCAGTACTTC. This translates into CASSQPSGGQETQYF.

The chain has TRBV5-1 and TRBJ2-7; 12 nucleotides line up with TRBD1. The ends lost 5 bases at V and 0 bases at J; junction bases unmatched: 24. CDR1 is SGHRS, CDR2 YFSETQ, per germline. This CDR3 contains 22 residues. The CDR3 reads CASRPMPHGTGGFGYDSYEQYF. The CDR3 DNA sequence: TGCGCCAGCAGACCAATGCCCCATGGGACAGGGGGCTTTGGGTACGACTCCTACGAGCAGTACTTC.

The chain uses TRBV28 and TRBJ2-2; weak D call: TRBD1 (6 bases). The germline V gene has CDR1 MDHEN and CDR2 SYDVKM. The CDR3 runs to 17 residues. Trimming took 2 bases from V and 6 from J, leaving 19 bases between them. The CDR3 nucleotides read TGTGCCAGCAGTTTACGGACAGAGAAGCTCTCCCCCGGGGAGCTGTTTTTT. Translating gives CASSLRTEKLSPGELFF.

The gene calls are TRBV6-6 and TRBJ1-2; D is undetermined. From germline, CDR1 is MNHNY and CDR2 SVGAGI (reference sequence). V lost 0 bases to trimming and J lost 1 base, with 6 bases between them. This CDR3 is built from 14 residues. In DNA, the CDR3 is TGTGCCAGCAGTTACTCTGAGGTTAACTATGGCTACACCTTC. It translates to CASSYSEVNYGYTF.

This chain uses TRBV6-5 with TRBJ2-2; 7 nucleotides line up with TRBD1. Germline V gives CDR1 MNHEY, CDR2 SVGAGI. The CDR3 has 15 amino acids. V trimming: 6 bases; J trimming: 4 bases; junction bases outside the gene matches: 8. The CDR3 region is CASRRWGQPTGELFF. CDR3 nucleotides: TGTGCCAGCAGGAGATGGGGACAGCCCACCGGGGAGCTGTTTTTT.